Presented here are 9 T cell receptor beta chains from one specimen sequenced in a study of shared clonotypes between healthy human individuals. Using immunoSEQ multiplex PCR, the repertoire was profiled, and TCRdb retains in-frame clones only, with some absent. The sample gives about 980,000 clones, around 80% of which show up once; 1.5% is in the top ten. The sample comprised memory CD4+ T cells sorted from blood. The subset: CD45RA-negative fraction. All receptors come from a man in his late teens or twenties in good health.

The chain couples TRBV7-8 to TRBJ2-7; no firm D call. The CDR3 extends over 12 amino acids. The germline V gene has CDR1 SGHVS and CDR2 FQNEAQ. V lost 3 bases, J lost 6 bases, and 9 bases lay in between. As DNA, the CDR3 is TGTGCCAGCAGCTTGGTGATTTTCGAGCAGTACTTC. Translating it yields CASSLVIFEQYF. Combining the CDR3 with reference TRBV7-8 and TRBJ2-7 gives the whole variable domain GAGVSQSPRYKVAKRGQDVALRCDPISGHVSLFWYQQALGQGPEFLTYFQNEAQLDKSGLPSDRFFAERPEGSVSTLKIQRTQQEDSAVYLCASSLVIFEQYFGPGTRLTVT.

The V and J genes are TRBV6-6 and TRBJ1-3, with D possibly TRBD1 on 6 matching bases. V was pared by 5 bases and J by 2 bases, with 10 bases between. CDR3 length equals 14 residues. Germline values: CDR1 MNHNY, CDR2 SVGAGI (reference sequence). The CDR3 DNA reads as TGTGCCAGCAGTGGGGGGGCGCCTGGAAACACCATATATTTT. Translation: CASSGGAPGNTIYF.

The chain recombines TRBV10-3 with TRBJ1-1; D is possibly TRBD1 (6 bases). Germline assignment: CDR1 ENHRY and CDR2 SYGVKD. V lost 3 bases and J 4 bases, leaving 15 bases between the germline ends. The length of the CDR3 is 15 residues. Here the CDR3 reads CAISDRTDRGTEAFF. CDR3 DNA: TGTGCCATCAGTGACCGGACAGATCGGGGCACTGAAGCTTTCTTT.

The rearrangement joins TRBV5-4 to TRBJ2-7; possible D gene TRBD2, 6 bases. V was shortened by 8 bases and J by 1 base, with 13 bases between the two germline ends. This CDR3 region has 13 residues. Germline CDR1 and CDR2: SGHNT and YYREEE (reference sequence). The CDR3 DNA follows: TGTGCCAGTAAGGCGGGGCAATCCTACGAGCAGTACTTC. It yields the protein CASKAGQSYEQYF.

Notes on this clone: Other DNA sequences within the sample encode an identical CDR3. This chain uses TRBV19 with TRBJ2-7; perhaps TRBD1 as D (6 bases). The V gene's germline CDR1 is LNHDA and CDR2 SQIVND (reference sequence). The CDR3 is made up of 16 amino acids. V lost 0 bases and J lost 1, with 13 bases in between. DNA for the CDR3: TGTGCCAGTAGTATAGACCGGACAGCTCGATCCTACGAGCAGTACTTC. Protein sequence: CASSIDRTARSYEQYF. The variable domain in full, completed from reference TRBV19 and TRBJ2-7, reads DGGITQSPKYLFRKEGQNVTLSCEQNLNHDAMYWYRQDPGQGLRLIYYSQIVNDFQKGDIAEGYSVSREKKESFPLTVTSAQKNPTAFYLCASSIDRTARSYEQYFGPGTRLTVT.

A few counts support this clone. The V gene is TRBV30, the J gene TRBJ2-1, with TRBD2 matching over 14 bases. The CDR3 length is 16 residues. CDR1 GTSNPN and CDR2 SVGIG come from the germline V gene (reference sequence). J lost 3 bases, V lost 5 bases, and 6 bases had no gene match. This chain's CDR3 is CAWETSGRGGYNEQFF. The CDR3 DNA sequence: TGTGCCTGGGAGACTAGCGGGAGGGGGGGCTACAATGAGCAGTTCTTC.

The chain recombines TRBV7-2 with TRBJ1-3; no firm D call. The CDR3 totals 15 residues. The ends were cut back, 6 bases at V and 0 bases at J, with 12 bases in the middle. Germline-derived CDR1 and CDR2 are SGHTA and FQGNSA. Written as DNA, the CDR3 is TGTGCCAGCAGTTACGTCCCTGGCTCTGGAAACACCATATATTTT. This encodes CASSYVPGSGNTIYF. Full variable domain (missing parts from reference TRBV7-2 and TRBJ1-3): GAGVSQSPSNKVTEKGKDVELRCDPISGHTALYWYRQSLGQGLEFLIYFQGNSAPDKSGLPSDRFSAERTGGSVSTLTIQRTQQEDSAVYLCASSYVPGSGNTIYFGEGSWLTVV.

The CDR3 sequence: CASSYQKDGYEQYF. DNA for the CDR3: TGTGCCAGCAGTTACCAGAAGGACGGCTACGAGCAGTACTTC. The chain recombines TRBV6-5 with TRBJ2-7; D not resolved. The V and J ends lost 2 bases and 3 bases respectively, with 11 bases between them. CDR3 length equals 14 residues. Germline CDR1 reads MNHEY; CDR2 reads SVGAGI.

The chain is built from TRBV5-1 and TRBJ2-7; 9 positions match TRBD2. There are 13 residues in the CDR3. CDR1 and CDR2 from the germline V gene are SGHRS and YFSETQ. V trimming: 4 bases; J trimming: 4 bases; junction bases outside the gene matches: 3. Here the CDR3 reads CASSPSGEYEQYF. The CDR3 DNA sequence: TGCGCCAGCAGCCCTAGCGGGGAATACGAGCAGTACTTC.